By frequency in the sample, the clone carrying this T cell receptor beta chain is medium-sized (0.01 to 0.1%). The entry originates in a study of PD-1 blockade in classical Hodgkin lymphoma. All patients relapsed after autologous stem cell transplantation, and brentuximab vedotin exposure varied. Germline V gene data show CDR1 as LGHNA and CDR2 as YSLEER. V was pared by 5 bases and J by 1 base, with 14 bases between. The CDR3 consists of 15 residues. Data came from immunoSEQ multiplex PCR; TCRdb stores just in-frame clones and leaves some out. The profile shows tens of thousands of clones, about two thirds of them singletons.

The receptor comes from a human donor with classical Hodgkin lymphoma. The chain carries TRBV4-3 and TRBJ1-1, with a possible D match to TRBD1 (5 bases). The material was peripheral blood mononuclear cells (PBMCs), obtained at baseline. CDR3 in DNA: TGCGCCAGCAGCTCCCGGTCCACAGGGAACACTGAAGCTTTCTTT. Translated, it gives CASSSRSTGNTEAFF.